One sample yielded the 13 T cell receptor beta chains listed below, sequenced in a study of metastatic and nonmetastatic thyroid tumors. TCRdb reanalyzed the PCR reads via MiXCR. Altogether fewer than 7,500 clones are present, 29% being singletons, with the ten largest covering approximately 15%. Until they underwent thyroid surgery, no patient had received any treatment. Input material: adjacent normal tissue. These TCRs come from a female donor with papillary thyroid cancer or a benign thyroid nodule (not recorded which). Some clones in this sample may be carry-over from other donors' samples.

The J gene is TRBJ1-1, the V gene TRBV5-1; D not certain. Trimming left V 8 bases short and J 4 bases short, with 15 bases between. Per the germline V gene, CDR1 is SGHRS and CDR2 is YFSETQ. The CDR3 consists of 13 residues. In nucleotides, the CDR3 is TGCGCCAGTACCCAAGAAGGGAGCACTGAAGCTTTCTTT. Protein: CASTQEGSTEAFF.

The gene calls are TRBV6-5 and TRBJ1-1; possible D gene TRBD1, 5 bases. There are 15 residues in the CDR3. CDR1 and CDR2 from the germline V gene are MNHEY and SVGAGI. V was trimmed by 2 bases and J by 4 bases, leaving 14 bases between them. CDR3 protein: CASSYQGDASTEAFF. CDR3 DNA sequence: TGTGCCAGCAGTTACCAGGGCGACGCCAGCACTGAAGCTTTCTTT.

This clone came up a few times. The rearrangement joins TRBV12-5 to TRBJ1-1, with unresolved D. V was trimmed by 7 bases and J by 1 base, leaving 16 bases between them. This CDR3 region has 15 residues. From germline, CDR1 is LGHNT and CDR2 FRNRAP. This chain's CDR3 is CASALYSPANTEAFF. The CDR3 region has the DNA TGTGCTAGTGCCCTCTACAGCCCCGCGAACACTGAAGCTTTCTTT.

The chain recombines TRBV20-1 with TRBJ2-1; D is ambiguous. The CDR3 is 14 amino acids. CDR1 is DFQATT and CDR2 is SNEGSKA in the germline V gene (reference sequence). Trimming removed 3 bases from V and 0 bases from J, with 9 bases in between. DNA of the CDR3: TGCAGTGCTAGGGACCACTCCTCCTACAATGAGCAGTTCTTC. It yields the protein CSARDHSSYNEQFF.

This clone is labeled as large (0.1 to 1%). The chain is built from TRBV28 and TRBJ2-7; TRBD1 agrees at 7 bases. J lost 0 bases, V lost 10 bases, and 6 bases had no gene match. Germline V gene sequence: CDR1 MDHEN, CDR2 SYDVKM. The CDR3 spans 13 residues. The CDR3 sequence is CATSRDSSYEQYF. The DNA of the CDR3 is TGTGCCACCAGCCGGGACAGCTCCTACGAGCAGTACTTC.

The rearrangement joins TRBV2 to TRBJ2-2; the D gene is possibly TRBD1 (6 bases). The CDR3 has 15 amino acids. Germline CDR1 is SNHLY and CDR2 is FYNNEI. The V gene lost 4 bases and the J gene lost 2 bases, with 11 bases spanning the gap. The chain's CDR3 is CASSGQEDNTGELFF. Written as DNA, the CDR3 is TGTGCCAGCAGTGGACAGGAAGACAACACCGGGGAGCTGTTTTTT.

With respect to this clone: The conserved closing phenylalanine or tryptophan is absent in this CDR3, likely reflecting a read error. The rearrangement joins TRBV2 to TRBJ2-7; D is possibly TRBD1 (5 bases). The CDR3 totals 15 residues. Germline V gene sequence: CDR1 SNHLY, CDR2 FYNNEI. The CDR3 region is CTSSDRRVLPGAQYY. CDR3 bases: TGTACCAGCAGTGACAGAAGGGTCCTCCCGGGCGCGCAGTACTAC.

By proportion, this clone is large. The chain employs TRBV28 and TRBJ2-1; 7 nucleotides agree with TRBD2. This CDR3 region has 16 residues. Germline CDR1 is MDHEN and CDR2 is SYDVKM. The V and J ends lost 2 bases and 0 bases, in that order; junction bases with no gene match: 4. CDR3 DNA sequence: TGTGCCAGCAGTTTAGTCGGCGGGAGCTCCTACAATGAGCAGTTCTTC. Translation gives CASSLVGGSSYNEQFF.

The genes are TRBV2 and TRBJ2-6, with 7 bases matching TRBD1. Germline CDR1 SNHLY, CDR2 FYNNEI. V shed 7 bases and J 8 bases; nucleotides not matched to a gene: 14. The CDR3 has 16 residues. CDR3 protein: CASTGAGGSWSNVLTF. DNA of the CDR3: TGTGCCAGCACCGGGGCAGGGGGTTCATGGTCCAACGTCCTGACTTTC.

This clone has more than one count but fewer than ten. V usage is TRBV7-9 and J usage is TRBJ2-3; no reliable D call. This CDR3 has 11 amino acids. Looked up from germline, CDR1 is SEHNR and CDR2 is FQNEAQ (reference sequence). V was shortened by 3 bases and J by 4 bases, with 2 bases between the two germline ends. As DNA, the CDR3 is TGTGCCAGCAGCTTCCCAGATACGCAGTATTTT. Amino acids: CASSFPDTQYF.

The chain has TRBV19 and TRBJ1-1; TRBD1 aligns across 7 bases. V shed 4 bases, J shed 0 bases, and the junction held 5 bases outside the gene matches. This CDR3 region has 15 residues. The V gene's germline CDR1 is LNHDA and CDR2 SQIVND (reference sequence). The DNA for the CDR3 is TGTGCCAGTAGTACCACAGGGGTCCTGAACACTGAAGCTTTCTTT. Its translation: CASSTTGVLNTEAFF.

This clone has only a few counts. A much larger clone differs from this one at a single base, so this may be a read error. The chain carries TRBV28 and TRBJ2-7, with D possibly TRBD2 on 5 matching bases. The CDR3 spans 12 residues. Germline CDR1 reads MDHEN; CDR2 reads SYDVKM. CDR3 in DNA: TGTGCCAGCAGTACTGTCGACTACGAGCAGTGCTTC. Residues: CASSTVDYEQCF.

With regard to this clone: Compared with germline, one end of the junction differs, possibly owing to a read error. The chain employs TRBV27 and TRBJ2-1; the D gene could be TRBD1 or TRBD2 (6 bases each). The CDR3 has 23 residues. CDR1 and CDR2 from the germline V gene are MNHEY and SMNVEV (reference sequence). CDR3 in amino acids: CASSISPTRTTTTGAASYNEQFF. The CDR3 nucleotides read TGTGCCAGCAGTATATCCCCGACAAGGACAACAACAACGGGGGCCGCCTCCTACAATGAGCAGTTCTTC.